This TCR beta chain was identified in a study of OX40 agonist ivuxolimab in advanced cancers. Looking at the study overall: Patients enrolled in dose escalation were diagnosed with hepatocellular carcinoma, melanoma, renal cell or head and neck cancer. Whole-study results and caveats: Patients who responded partially at 0.1-3.0 mg/kg showed clonal expansion ranking among the lowest. The specificity for antigen of the expanded peripheral T cells was not determined. Doses of 0.1 to 3.0 mg/kg were accompanied by clonal expansion of CD4+ and CD8+ blood T cells by week 6.

Notes on this clone: Its antigen is currently unknown.

The germline V gene has CDR1 KGHSH and CDR2 LQKENI. The CDR3 contains 15 residues. V was cut by 2 bases and J by 3 bases, with 13 bases left in between. Libraries were prepared by immunoSEQ multiplex PCR; TCRdb keeps only in-frame clonotypes and omits some of them. The sample includes 45,000 to 65,000 clones, 75% to 85% of them seen just once. The chain is built from TRBV18 and TRBJ1-2; D perhaps matches TRBD1 (5 bases). This TCR derives from an adult with an advanced solid tumor such as melanoma, head and neck, liver or kidney cancer. Source: CD4+ or CD8+ T cells sorted from blood, taken in a trial of the OX40 agonist ivuxolimab. CDR3 in amino acids: CASSPGADTDYGYTF. In nucleotides, the CDR3 is TGTGCCAGCTCACCAGGGGCGGATACTGACTATGGCTACACCTTC.